This T cell receptor (beta chain) was captured in a study of blood T cell repertoires in COVID-19. As for the study in general: Sites in the United States, Italy and Spain provided acute and convalescent COVID-19 samples. From T cells, B-cell-depleted T cells, or PBMCs came the material, which was cDNA or gDNA.

Original data processing: Quantification of nucleated cells was approximated via reference gene primer amplification. The method was immunoSEQ multiplex PCR; TCRdb's version includes in-frame clones alone and lacks a portion of them. D and trimming come from the DNA, and the V and J calls and clone size come from that table. The data show 70,000 or so clones, 75% to 95% seen once. The CDR3 is made up of 14 amino acids. The germline gives CDR1 MDHEN, CDR2 SYDVKM. The V gene end was trimmed by 6 bases and the J gene end by 2 bases; junction bases not matched to a gene: 5. The source is a woman aged 18-29 years with acute or convalescent COVID-19. What was sequenced was peripheral blood. The V gene is TRBV28, the J gene TRBJ2-7; 9 bases line up with TRBD1. CDR3 bases: TGTGCCAGCAGGAGGACAGGGGTGGCCTACGAGCAGTACTTC. Translating gives CASRRTGVAYEQYF.